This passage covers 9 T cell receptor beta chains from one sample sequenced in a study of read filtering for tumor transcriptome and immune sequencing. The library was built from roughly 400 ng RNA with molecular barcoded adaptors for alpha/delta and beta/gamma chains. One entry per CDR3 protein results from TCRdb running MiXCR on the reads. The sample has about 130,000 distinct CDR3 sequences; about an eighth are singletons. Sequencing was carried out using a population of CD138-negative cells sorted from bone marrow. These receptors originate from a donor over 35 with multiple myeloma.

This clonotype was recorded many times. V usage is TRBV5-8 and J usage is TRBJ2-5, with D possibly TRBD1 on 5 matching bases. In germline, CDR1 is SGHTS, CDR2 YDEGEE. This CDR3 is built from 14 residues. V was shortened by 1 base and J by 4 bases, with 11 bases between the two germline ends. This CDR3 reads CASSLLQGSETQYF. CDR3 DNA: TGTGCCAGCAGCTTGCTGCAGGGCTCAGAGACCCAGTACTTC. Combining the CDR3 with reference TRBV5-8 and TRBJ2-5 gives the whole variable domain EAGVTQSPTHLIKTRGQQATLRCSPISGHTSVYWYQQALGLGLQFLLWYDEGEERNRGNFPPRFSGRQFPNYSSELNVNALELEDSALYLCASSLLQGSETQYFGPGTRLLVL.

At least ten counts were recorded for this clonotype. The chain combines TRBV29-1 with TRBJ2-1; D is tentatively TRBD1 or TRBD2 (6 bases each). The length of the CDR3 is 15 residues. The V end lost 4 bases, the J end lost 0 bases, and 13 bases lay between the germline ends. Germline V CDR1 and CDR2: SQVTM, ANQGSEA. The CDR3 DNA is TGCAGCGTTGGAGAGGGGGGAGACTCCTACAATGAGCAGTTCTTC. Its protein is CSVGEGGDSYNEQFF.

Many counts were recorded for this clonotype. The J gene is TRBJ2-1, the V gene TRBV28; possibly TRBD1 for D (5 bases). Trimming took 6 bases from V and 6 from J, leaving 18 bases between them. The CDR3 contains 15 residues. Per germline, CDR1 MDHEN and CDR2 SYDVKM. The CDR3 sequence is CASSLNSGGANEQFF. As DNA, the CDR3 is TGTGCCAGCAGCCTGAATTCGGGTGGGGCCAATGAGCAGTTCTTC. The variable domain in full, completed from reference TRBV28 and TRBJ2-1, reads DVKVTQSSRYLVKRTGEKVFLECVQDMDHENMFWYRQDPGLGLRLIYFSYDVKMKEKGDIPEGYSVSREKKERFSLILESASTNQTSMYLCASSLNSGGANEQFFGPGTRLTVL.

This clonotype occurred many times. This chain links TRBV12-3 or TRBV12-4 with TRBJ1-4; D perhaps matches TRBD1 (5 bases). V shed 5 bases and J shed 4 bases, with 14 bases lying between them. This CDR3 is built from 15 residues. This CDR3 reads CASSPAQGGNEKLFF. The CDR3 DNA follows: TGTGCCAGCAGTCCCGCCCAGGGTGGTAATGAAAAACTGTTTTTT.

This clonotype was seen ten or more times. The CDR3 DNA reads TGTGCCAGCAGTTTATCGGCGGGCCAAGAGACCCAGTACTTC. It codes for CASSLSAGQETQYF. V and J are TRBV12-3 or TRBV12-4 and TRBJ2-5; TRBD2 might be the D (5 bases). The length of the CDR3 is 14 residues. V lost 2 bases, J lost 1 base, and 8 bases lay in between.

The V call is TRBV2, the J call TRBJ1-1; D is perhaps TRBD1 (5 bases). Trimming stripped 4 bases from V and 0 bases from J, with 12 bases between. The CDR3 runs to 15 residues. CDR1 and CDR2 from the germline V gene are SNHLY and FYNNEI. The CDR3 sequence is CASSGQGAMNTEAFF. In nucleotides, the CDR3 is TGTGCCAGCAGTGGGCAGGGAGCCATGAACACTGAAGCTTTCTTT.

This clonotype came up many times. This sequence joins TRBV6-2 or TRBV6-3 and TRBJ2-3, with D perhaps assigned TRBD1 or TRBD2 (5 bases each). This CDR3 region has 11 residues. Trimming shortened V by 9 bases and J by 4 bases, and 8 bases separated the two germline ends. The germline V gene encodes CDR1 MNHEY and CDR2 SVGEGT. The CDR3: CASGTADTQYF. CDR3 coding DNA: TGTGCCAGTGGGACCGCAGATACGCAGTATTTT.

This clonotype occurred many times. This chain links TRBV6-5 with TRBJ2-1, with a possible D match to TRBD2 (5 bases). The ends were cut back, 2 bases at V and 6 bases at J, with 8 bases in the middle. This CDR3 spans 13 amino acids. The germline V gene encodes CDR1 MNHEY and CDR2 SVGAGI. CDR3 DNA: TGTGCCAGCAGTTACGAGGGCCTCAATGAGCAGTTCTTC. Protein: CASSYEGLNEQFF.

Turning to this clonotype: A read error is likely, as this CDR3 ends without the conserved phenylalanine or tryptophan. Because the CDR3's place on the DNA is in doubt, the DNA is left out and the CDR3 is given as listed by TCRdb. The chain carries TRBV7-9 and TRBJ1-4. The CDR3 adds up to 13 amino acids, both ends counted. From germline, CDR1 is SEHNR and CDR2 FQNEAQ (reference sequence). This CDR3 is CACNRWTNEKQFI.